The rows below give T cell receptor beta chains drawn from one sample of a study of human T cells and chemical hapten exposure. One entry per CDR3 protein, called by TCRdb with MiXCR from the RACE reads. The sample shows about 82,000 distinct CDR3 sequences, less than 11% of them seen only once. The specimen was whole blood, collected in connection with sensitization to the hapten diphenylcyclopropenone (DPC). The receptors were sampled from a woman between 50 and 59 years old with alopecia areata. Some clones in this sample may be carry-over from other donors' samples. The CDR3 runs from the conserved cysteine through the conserved F or W. D genes are given only for firm matches. Size is stated for part of the rows, as once, few or many counts, or as a class when the clone is expanded.

j_gene: TRBJ2-3
len: 15
abundance: many
v_gene: TRBV3-1
d_gene: NA
CDR3aa: CASSQATPSTDTQYF
CDR3nt: TGTGCCAGCAGCCAAGCCACACCTAGCACAGATACGCAGTATTTT

j_gene: TRBJ1-1
len: 18
abundance: few
v_gene: TRBV4-1
d_gene: TRBD1
CDR3aa: CASSQDRMRDRGTTEAFF
CDR3nt: TGCGCCAGCAGCCAAGATCGAATGAGGGACAGGGGGACCACTGAAGCTTTCTTT

j_gene: TRBJ2-5
len: 15
abundance: NA
v_gene: TRBV27
d_gene: TRBD2
CDR3aa: CASNGLAGGEETQYF
CDR3nt: TGTGCCAGCAACGGACTAGCGGGAGGAGAAGAGACCCAGTACTTC

j_gene: TRBJ2-1
len: 15
abundance: few
v_gene: TRBV7-9
d_gene: TRBD2
CDR3aa: CASSHWSGRAYEQFF
CDR3nt: TGTGCCAGCAGCCATTGGAGCGGGAGGGCCTATGAGCAGTTCTTC

j_gene: TRBJ2-6
len: 18
abundance: NA
v_gene: TRBV18
d_gene: TRBD1
CDR3aa: CASSPQGAPSPGANVLTF
CDR3nt: TGTGCCAGCTCACCACAGGGGGCCCCCTCTCCTGGGGCCAACGTCCTGACTTTC

j_gene: TRBJ1-1
len: 13
abundance: few
v_gene: TRBV28
d_gene: NA
CDR3aa: CASSLFVSKVAFF
CDR3nt: TGTGCCAGCAGTTTATTCGTGTCAAAGGTAGCTTTCTTT

j_gene: TRBJ1-4
len: 14
abundance: few
v_gene: TRBV5-6
d_gene: NA
CDR3aa: CASSLGSSGEKLFF
CDR3nt: TGTGCCAGCAGCTTGGGGTCCTCAGGTGAAAAACTGTTTTTT

j_gene: TRBJ2-2
len: 16
abundance: many
v_gene: TRBV7-6
d_gene: TRBD2
CDR3aa: CASSLGLAENTGELFF
CDR3nt: TGTGCCAGCAGCTTAGGACTAGCGGAGAACACCGGGGAGCTGTTTTTT

j_gene: TRBJ1-1
len: 15
abundance: many
v_gene: TRBV6-5
d_gene: NA
CDR3aa: CASVRRREAATEAFF
CDR3nt: TGTGCCAGCGTACGGAGAAGGGAGGCGGCCACTGAAGCTTTCTTT

j_gene: TRBJ2-5
len: 16
abundance: many
v_gene: TRBV7-8
d_gene: TRBD2
CDR3aa: CASSPLAGGYQETQYF
CDR3nt: TGTGCCAGCAGCCCCCTAGCGGGAGGTTACCAAGAGACCCAGTACTTC

j_gene: TRBJ2-1
len: 20
abundance: many
v_gene: TRBV15
d_gene: TRBD2
CDR3aa: CATSRPLGTSGRRSYNEQFF
CDR3nt: TGTGCCACCAGCAGACCCCTGGGGACTAGCGGGAGAAGGTCCTACAATGAGCAGTTCTTC

j_gene: TRBJ2-1
len: 13
abundance: many
v_gene: TRBV28
d_gene: NA
CDR3aa: CASRETGNNEQFF
CDR3nt: TGTGCCAGCCGGGAGACAGGCAACAATGAGCAGTTCTTC

j_gene: TRBJ2-5
len: 15
abundance: many
v_gene: TRBV29-1
d_gene: TRBD1
CDR3aa: CSVGQGATIQETQYF
CDR3nt: TGCAGCGTTGGACAGGGCGCAACCATCCAGGAGACCCAGTACTTC

j_gene: TRBJ2-7
len: 15
abundance: few
v_gene: TRBV12-2
d_gene: NA
CDR3aa: CASRFPLAGAYEQYF
CDR3nt: TGTGCAAGTCGCTTCCCTTTGGCGGGAGCCTACGAGCAGTACTTC

j_gene: TRBJ2-5
len: 14
abundance: few
v_gene: TRBV6-6
d_gene: NA
CDR3aa: CASSYSRSQETQYF
CDR3nt: TGTGCCAGCAGTTACTCGCGGAGCCAAGAGACCCAGTACTTC